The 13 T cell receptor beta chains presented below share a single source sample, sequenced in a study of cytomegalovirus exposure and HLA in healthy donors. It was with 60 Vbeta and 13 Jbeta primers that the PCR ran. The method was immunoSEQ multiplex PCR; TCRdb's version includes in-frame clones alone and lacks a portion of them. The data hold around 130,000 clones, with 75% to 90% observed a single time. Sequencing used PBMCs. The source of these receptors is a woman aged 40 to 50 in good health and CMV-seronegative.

In nucleotides, the CDR3 is TGCGCCAGCACAAGGAGGGGCGCGGGAGCAGATACGCAGTATTTT. The encoded protein is CASTRRGAGADTQYF. V is TRBV23-1 and J is TRBJ2-3; 7 bases agree with TRBD2. TRBV23-1 is designated an ORF whose function remains uncertain. This CDR3 has 15 amino acids. Unmatched junction bases numbered 11, after V lost 7 bases and J lost 4 bases.

Written as DNA, the CDR3 is TGTGCCAGCAGCTTATTTAGCGGGAGCCAAGAGACCCAGTACTTC. This encodes CASSLFSGSQETQYF. The chain combines TRBV7-2 with TRBJ2-5; 9 nucleotides match TRBD2. The CDR3 totals 15 residues. Germline trimming cut 2 bases from V and 1 base from J; bases unmatched to any gene: 2. CDR1 is SGHTA, CDR2 FQGNSA, per germline.

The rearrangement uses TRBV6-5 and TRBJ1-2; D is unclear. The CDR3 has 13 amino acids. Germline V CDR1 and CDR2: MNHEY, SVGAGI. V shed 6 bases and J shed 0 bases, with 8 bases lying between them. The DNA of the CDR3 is TGTGCCAGCAGGTTCAATTCTAACTATGGCTACACCTTC. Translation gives CASRFNSNYGYTF.

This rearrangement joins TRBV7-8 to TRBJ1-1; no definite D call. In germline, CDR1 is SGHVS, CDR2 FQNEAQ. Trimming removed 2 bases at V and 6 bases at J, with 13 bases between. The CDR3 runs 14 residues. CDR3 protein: CASSLSAGVPEAFF. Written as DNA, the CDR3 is TGTGCCAGCAGCTTAAGCGCCGGGGTCCCTGAAGCTTTCTTT.

The DNA for the CDR3 is TGCGCCAGCAGCCAAGAACACAGGGGAACCGGGGAGCTGTTTTTT. Protein product: CASSQEHRGTGELFF. This chain links TRBV4-3 with TRBJ2-2, with 7 nucleotides matching TRBD1. Losses at the gene ends were 0 bases for V and 5 bases for J; bases not matched to a gene: 3. Germline V CDR1 and CDR2: LGHNA, YSLEER. This CDR3 contains 15 residues.

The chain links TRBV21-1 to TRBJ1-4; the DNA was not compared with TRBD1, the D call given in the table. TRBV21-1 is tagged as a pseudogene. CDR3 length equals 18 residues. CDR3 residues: CASSSGRVLFKANEKLFF. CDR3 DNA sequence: TGTGCCAGCAGCAGCGGCAGGGTATTATTCAAGGCTAATGAAAAACTGTTTTTT.

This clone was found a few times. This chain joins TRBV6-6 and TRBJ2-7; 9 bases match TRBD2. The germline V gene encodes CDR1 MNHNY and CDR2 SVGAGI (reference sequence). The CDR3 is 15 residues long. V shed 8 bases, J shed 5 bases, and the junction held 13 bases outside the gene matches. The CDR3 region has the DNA TGTGCCAGCTCATCTCCAGGGACTAGCTTGGACGAGCAGTACTTC. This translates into CASSSPGTSLDEQYF.

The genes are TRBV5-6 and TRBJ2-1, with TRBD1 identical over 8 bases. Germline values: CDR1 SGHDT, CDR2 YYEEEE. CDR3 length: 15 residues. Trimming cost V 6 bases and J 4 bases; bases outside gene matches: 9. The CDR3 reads CASNSGQGVYNEQFF. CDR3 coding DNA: TGTGCCAGCAACTCCGGACAGGGCGTTTACAATGAGCAGTTCTTC.

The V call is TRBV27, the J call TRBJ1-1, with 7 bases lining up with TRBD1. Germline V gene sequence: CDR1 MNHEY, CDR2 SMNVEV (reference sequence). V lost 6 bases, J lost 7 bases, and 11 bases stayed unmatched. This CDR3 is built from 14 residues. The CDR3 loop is CASSLGQDFYEAFF. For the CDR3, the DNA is TGTGCCAGCAGCCTCGGACAGGACTTTTATGAAGCTTTCTTT.

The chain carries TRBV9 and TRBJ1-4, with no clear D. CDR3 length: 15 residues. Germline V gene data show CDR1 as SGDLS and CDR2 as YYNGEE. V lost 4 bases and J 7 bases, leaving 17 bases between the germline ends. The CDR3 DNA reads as TGTGCCAGCAGCCCAAGTCTGGGTTCGGGTGAAAAACTGTTTTTT. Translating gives CASSPSLGSGEKLFF. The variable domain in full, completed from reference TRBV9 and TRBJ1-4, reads DSGVTQTPKHLITATGQRVTLRCSPRSGDLSVYWYQQSLDQGLQFLIQYYNGEERAKGNILERFSAQQFPDLHSELNLSSLELGDSALYFCASSPSLGSGEKLFFGSGTQLSVL.

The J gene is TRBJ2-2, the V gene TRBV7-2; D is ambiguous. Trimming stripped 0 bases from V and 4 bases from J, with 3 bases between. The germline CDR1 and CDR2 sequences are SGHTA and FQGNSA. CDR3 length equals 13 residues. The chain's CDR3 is CASSLAATGELFF. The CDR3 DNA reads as TGTGCCAGCAGCTTAGCGGCCACCGGGGAGCTGTTTTTT.

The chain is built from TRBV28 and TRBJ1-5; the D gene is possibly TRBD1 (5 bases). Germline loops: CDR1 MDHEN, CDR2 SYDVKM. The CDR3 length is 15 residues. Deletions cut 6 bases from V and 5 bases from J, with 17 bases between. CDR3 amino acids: CASSKDLGEDQPQHF. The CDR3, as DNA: TGTGCCAGCAGCAAGGACCTAGGGGAGGATCAGCCCCAGCATTTT.

The CDR3 sequence is CASSPQDRDTEAFF. CDR3 sequence (DNA): TGTGCCAGCAGTCCCCAGGACAGGGACACTGAAGCTTTCTTT. The chain links TRBV27 to TRBJ1-1; the match to TRBD1 covers 8 bases. CDR3 length equals 14 residues. Trimming at V came to 5 bases and at J to 3 bases, leaving 5 bases not matched to a gene. CDR1 is MNHEY, CDR2 SMNVEV, per germline (reference sequence).